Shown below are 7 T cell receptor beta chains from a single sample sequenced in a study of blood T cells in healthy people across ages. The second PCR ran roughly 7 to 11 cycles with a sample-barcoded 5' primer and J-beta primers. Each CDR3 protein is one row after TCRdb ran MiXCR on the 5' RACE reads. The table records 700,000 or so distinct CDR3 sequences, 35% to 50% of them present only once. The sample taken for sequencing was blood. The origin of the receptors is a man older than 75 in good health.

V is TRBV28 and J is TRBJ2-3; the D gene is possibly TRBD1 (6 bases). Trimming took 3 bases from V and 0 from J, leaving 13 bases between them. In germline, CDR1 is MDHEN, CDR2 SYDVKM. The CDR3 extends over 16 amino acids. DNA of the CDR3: TGTGCCAGCAGTTTTAGGCCAGGGGTCAGCACAGATACGCAGTATTTT. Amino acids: CASSFRPGVSTDTQYF.

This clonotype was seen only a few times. The CDR3 here is CASSHSWGSSNQPQHF. Written as DNA, the CDR3 is TGTGCCAGCAGCCATAGTTGGGGAAGTAGCAATCAGCCCCAGCATTTT. This sequence joins TRBV7-8 and TRBJ1-5; no reliable D call. This CDR3 region has 16 residues. Germline values: CDR1 SGHVS, CDR2 FQNEAQ. Trimming cost V 5 bases and J 0 bases, with 14 bases left between them.

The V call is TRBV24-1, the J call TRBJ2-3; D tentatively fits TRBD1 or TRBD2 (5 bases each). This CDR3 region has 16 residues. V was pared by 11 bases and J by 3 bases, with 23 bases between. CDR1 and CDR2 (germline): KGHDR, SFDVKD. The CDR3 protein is CASSMDVRGVTDTQYF. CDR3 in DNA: TGTGCCAGTAGTATGGATGTTAGGGGAGTGACAGATACGCAGTATTTT.

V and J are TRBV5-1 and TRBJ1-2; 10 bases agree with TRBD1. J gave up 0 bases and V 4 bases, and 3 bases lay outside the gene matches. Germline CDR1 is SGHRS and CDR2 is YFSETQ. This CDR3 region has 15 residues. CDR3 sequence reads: CASSTTGGANYGYTF. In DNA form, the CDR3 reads TGCGCCAGCAGCACGACAGGGGGCGCTAACTATGGCTACACCTTC. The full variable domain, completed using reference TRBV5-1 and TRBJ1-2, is KAGVTQTPRYLIKTRGQQVTLSCSPISGHRSVSWYQQTPGQGLQFLFEYFSETQRNKGNFPGRFSGRQFSNSRSEMNVSTLELGDSALYLCASSTTGGANYGYTFGSGTRLTVV.

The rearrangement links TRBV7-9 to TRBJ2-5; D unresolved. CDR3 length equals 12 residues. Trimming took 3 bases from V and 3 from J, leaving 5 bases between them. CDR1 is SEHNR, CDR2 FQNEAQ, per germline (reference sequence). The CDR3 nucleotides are TGTGCCAGCAGCTTCTTCAAAGAGACCCAGTACTTC. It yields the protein CASSFFKETQYF.

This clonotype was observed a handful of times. The CDR3 DNA is TGTGCCACCAGCAGAGATCCGGGCGGGAGCTACGAGCAGTACTTC. Translated: CATSRDPGGSYEQYF. The chain has TRBV15 and TRBJ2-7, with TRBD2 matching 7 bases. Trimming at V came to 0 bases and at J to 3 bases, leaving 5 bases not matched to a gene. There are 15 residues in the CDR3. Germline CDR1 LNHNV, CDR2 YYDKDF (reference sequence).

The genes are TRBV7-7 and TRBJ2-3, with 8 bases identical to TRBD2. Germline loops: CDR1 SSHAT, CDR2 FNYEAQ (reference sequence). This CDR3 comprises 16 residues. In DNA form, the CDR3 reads TGTGCTAAGCGGGGGCGACGGAAGGGCCCTACGGATACGCAGTATTTT. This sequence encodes CAKRGRRKGPTDTQYF.